The rows below give T cell receptor beta chains drawn from one sample of a study of cytomegalovirus exposure and HLA in healthy donors. TCRdb's copy holds only in-frame clones and misses some; the assay was immunoSEQ multiplex PCR. The sample lists under 300,000 clones; over 70% were seen once. The sequenced sample was PBMCs. These receptors came from a woman aged 60-70 years in good health and CMV-seropositive. Each CDR3 is given with its conserved first and last residue. A D gene is named only where the DNA matches it firmly. Part of the rows lack a size; the others show once, few, many or a class for expanded clones.

V gene,clone size,D gene,J gene,CDR3 DNA,CDR3 protein
TRBV28,-,-,TRBJ2-3,TGTGCCAGCAGTCCCCTAGGAGGCGCGCAGTATTTT,CASSPLGGAQYF
TRBV5-4,once,TRBD1,TRBJ2-2,TGTGCCAGCAGCACTCCGGGACAGGGGAGCACCGGGGAGCTGTTTTTT,CASSTPGQGSTGELFF
TRBV5-1,-,-,TRBJ1-1,TGCGCCAGCAGCTTACAATATTACACTGAAGCTTTCTTT,CASSLQYYTEAFF
TRBV7-2,-,-,TRBJ1-1,TGTGCCAGCAGCTTACAGGAGAACACTGAAGCTTTCTTT,CASSLQENTEAFF
TRBV5-1,-,TRBD1,TRBJ2-1,TGCGCCAGCAGCTTTCCCTACCGGGACAGGGAGCGGAATGAGCAGTTCTTC,CASSFPYRDRERNEQFF
TRBV7-9,-,TRBD1,TRBJ2-3,TGTGCCAGCAGCTCTCCCCAAGGGGGCTATACGCAGTATTTT,CASSSPQGGYTQYF
TRBV5-1,-,TRBD1,TRBJ2-3,TGCGCCAGCAGCTCCCAGGGGGCTGCAGATACGCAGTATTTT,CASSSQGAADTQYF
TRBV14,-,TRBD1,TRBJ2-5,TGTGCCAGCAGCCAGACAGGGTTGCGAGAGACCCAGTACTTC,CASSQTGLRETQYF
TRBV5-1,-,TRBD2,TRBJ2-7,TGCGCCAGCAGTCCGGGACTAGCGGGAACAGGCTACGAGCAGTACTTC,CASSPGLAGTGYEQYF
TRBV10-3,-,-,TRBJ2-5,TGTGCCATCGCCGGGGGAGACCAAGAGACCCAGTACTTC,CAIAGGDQETQYF
TRBV6-5,few,-,TRBJ2-7,TGTGCCAGCAGTTACCGACCTACGGGCGAGCAGTACTTC,CASSYRPTGEQYF
TRBV5-6,-,-,TRBJ1-5,TGTGCCAGCAGTCCGGGGAGAAACAATCAGCCCCAGCATTTT,CASSPGRNNQPQHF
TRBV25-1,-,-,TRBJ2-1,TGTGCCAGCAGTGAGAACTCGGGAAGGGCCAATGAGCAGTTCTTC,CASSENSGRANEQFF
TRBV7-9,-,-,TRBJ1-1,TGTGCCAGCAGCTTGGCCGGGACACTTAACACTGAAGCTTTCTTT,CASSLAGTLNTEAFF
TRBV19,once,TRBD2,TRBJ2-1,TGTGCCAGTAGGACCGGAACTAGCGGGAGTAACAATGAGCAGTTCTTC,CASRTGTSGSNNEQFF
TRBV28,-,TRBD1,TRBJ1-2,TGTGCCAGCAGTTTTCTTACAGGGGGAGGCTACACCTTC,CASSFLTGGGYTF
TRBV5-6,-,TRBD1,TRBJ2-7,TGTGCCAGCAGCTTGGTCCGGGACAGGGGCCGTTCCCTCTACGAGCAGTACTTC,CASSLVRDRGRSLYEQYF
TRBV30,-,TRBD2,TRBJ2-1,TGTGCCTGGAGGGGACTAGCGCGTAATGAGCAGTTCTTC,CAWRGLARNEQFF
TRBV19,-,-,TRBJ2-1,TGTGCCAGTAGTTCCCTCCGGGAGAGGGATGAGCAGTTCTTC,CASSSLRERDEQFF
TRBV27,-,-,TRBJ2-2,TGTGCCAGCAGCTTCTTGAGCGGAATCGGGGAGCTGTTTTTT,CASSFLSGIGELFF
TRBV5-5,-,-,TRBJ2-5,TGTGCCAGCAGCTTCTCAACAGGGCAAGAGACCCAGTACTTC,CASSFSTGQETQYF
TRBV27,-,-,TRBJ1-2,TGTGCCAGCAGTTTATCCCGTGAACCGCTATATGGCTACACCTTC,CASSLSREPLYGYTF
TRBV12-5,-,TRBD1,TRBJ2-4,TGTGCTAGTGGTTGGGGGACAGGGGGAAGATCCAAAAACATTCAGTACTTC,CASGWGTGGRSKNIQYF
TRBV5-1,-,-,TRBJ2-3,TGCGCCAGCAGCTTGGTACTAGCAGAGGCAGATACGCAGTATTTT,CASSLVLAEADTQYF
TRBV2,-,-,TRBJ1-1,TGTGCCAGCAGTGAAGGACTGAACGCTGAAGCTTTCTTT,CASSEGLNAEAFF
TRBV27,-,-,TRBJ1-2,TGTGCCAGCAGACAGGGCCTTTACTATGGCTACACCTTC,CASRQGLYYGYTF
TRBV25-1,-,-,TRBJ2-7,TGTGCCAGCACTTCCCTGGTGGGCAGGGTAGGTGGCTACGAGCAGTACTTC,CASTSLVGRVGGYEQYF
TRBV5-6,few,-,TRBJ1-2,TGTGCCAGCAGCTCGAGTTCCTATGGCTACACCTTC,CASSSSSYGYTF
TRBV21-1,-,-,TRBJ2-1,TGTGCCAGCAACGACGATAGCGGGAGGTACTCCTACAATGAGCAGTTCTTC,CASNDDSGRYSYNEQFF